This T cell receptor (beta chain) was found in a study of T cell repertoires in ileal Crohn's disease (dated by TCRdb to between 2018 and 2021). Study-wide context: Median disease duration was roughly eight years, and about 35% of patients were identified as active smokers at the time of surgery. The study was conducted in parallel with a multicentre cohort that was designed to identify predictors of early endoscopic recurrence following ileocolonic resection. Roughly half of the patients were given postoperative therapy, with ten to twelve receiving thiopurines and under 20 receiving anti-TNF agents. A total of some 170 mucosal samples from some 60 patients were sequenced, collected from several sites on the surgical specimen as well as at postoperative endoscopy. Surgery was performed for a complication in all patients, with stricturing disease in roughly 60% and penetrating disease in approximately 40%. The TCR repertoire was analysed in around 50 patients with Crohn's disease drawn from a prospective multicentre cohort. A Rutgeerts score above i0 was used to define endoscopic postoperative recurrence. Overall study results and their limits: Endoscopic recurrence was found to be associated with higher high-frequency clone percentages at surgery, and recurrence was observed in all patients with clonality above 26.8% (18/57). Compared with non-smokers, patients who were active smokers at surgery showed a significantly higher proportion of clonal expansions (around 24% vs 18%, p=0.02). More high-frequency clones were carried by sorted CD8 T cells than by CD4 T cells, suggesting that mucosal expansions were mainly CD8. Only a subgroup of patients, of unstated size, had their mucosal CD4 and CD8 T cells sorted and sequenced.

Adults with ileal or ileocolonic Crohn's disease and an indication for ileocolonic resection were eligible for inclusion. Before DNA extraction, whole ileal mucosal biopsies were kept frozen at -80 degrees C. A TRizol-based method was used to extract genomic DNA from the frozen whole biopsies, and the DNA was quantified with a NanoDrop 2000 spectrophotometer. Concerning this clone: The target of this receptor is not known. No base quality values were provided; no much bigger clone lies one nucleotide off.

About 500 nanograms of biopsy DNA per sample were submitted for commercial TCRB immunosequencing. Adaptive Biotechnology amplified CDR3 regions from genomic DNA with a two-step multiplex PCR that controlled for amplification bias. Primers covering every V and J gene segment were used in the first PCR, while barcodes and Illumina adapters were added in the second PCR. An Illumina instrument was used to sequence the CDR3 libraries. As for the authors' bioinformatics: The analysis used both the pipelines supplied by the vendor and custom analysis of the raw data in R/Bioconductor with R version 3.3.0. Clonality, which ranges from 0 to 1, was calculated as the inverse of the normalised Shannon entropy across all productive clones. High-frequency clones were defined as the share of the repertoire occupied by the top 100 clones, with only clones passing a 95% confidence test being retained. Overlap between samples was measured with the Morisita-Horn index, while repertoire diversity was measured with the Simpson index. TCRdb stores this immuneACCESS table with in-frame sequences only. Part of the clones is absent; in the studies checked, under half of the shortfall reflects unresolved V genes, and no reason is known for the rest. Clonal size and the V and J genes are those of that table, whereas D and trimming came from the DNA. Recorded for this sample are some 14,000 clones; about 73% of them occurred a single time. Roughly 4.5% of the sample rests with the top ten.

CDR1 and CDR2 (SNHLY, FYNNEI) derive from the germline V gene. Here V drops 2 bases and J drops 1 base, and the junction holds 8 bases not matched to any gene. There are 17 amino acids in the CDR3, from cysteine to phenylalanine inclusive. The only DNA kept is the CDR3, 51 bases in frame from the first base. The origin of this receptor is an adult with Crohn's disease. Sequencing was carried out using ileal tissue. The chain is made from TRBV2 and TRBJ2-5, and 9 junction bases match TRBD2. CDR3 region: CASSERPQRGAQETQYF. Here is the DNA: TGTGCCAGCAGTGAACGCCCCCAGCGGGGGGCCCAAGAGACCCAGTACTTC. Supplemented by the reference TRBV2 and TRBJ2-5 proteins around the CDR3, the complete variable domain is EPEVTQTPSHQVTQMGQEVILRCVPISNHLYFYWYRQILGQKVEFLVSFYNNEISEKSEIFDDQFSVERPDGSNFTLKIRSTKLEDSAMYFCASSERPQRGAQETQYFGPGTRLLVL.